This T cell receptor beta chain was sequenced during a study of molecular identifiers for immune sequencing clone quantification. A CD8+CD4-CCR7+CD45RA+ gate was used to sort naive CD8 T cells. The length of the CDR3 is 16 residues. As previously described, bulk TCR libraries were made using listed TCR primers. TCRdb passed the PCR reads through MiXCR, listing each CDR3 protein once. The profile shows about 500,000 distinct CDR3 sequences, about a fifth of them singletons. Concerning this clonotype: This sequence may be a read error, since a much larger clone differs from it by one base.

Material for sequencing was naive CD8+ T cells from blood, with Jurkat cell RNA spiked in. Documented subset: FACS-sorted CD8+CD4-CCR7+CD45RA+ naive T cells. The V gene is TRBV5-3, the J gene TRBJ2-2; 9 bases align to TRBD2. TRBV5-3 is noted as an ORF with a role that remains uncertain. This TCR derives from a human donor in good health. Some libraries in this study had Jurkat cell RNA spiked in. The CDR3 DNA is TGTGCCAGCAGCTTCCAGGGCGGGAGGGTCGCCGGGGAGCCGTTTTTT. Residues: CASSFQGGRVAGEPFF.